This is a list of T cell receptor beta chains from one sample in a study of shared clonotypes between healthy human individuals. Profiled with immunoSEQ multiplex PCR; TCRdb holds only in-frame clones, not every one. The sample has about 2.1 million clones; roughly 91% are singletons. Sequencing used naive CD8+ T cells from PBMCs. The receptors stem from a man between 18 and 35 years old in good health. Some clones in this sample may be carry-over from other donors' samples. CDR3s include the opening cysteine and the closing phenylalanine or tryptophan. Fields, in order: clone size, J gene, D gene, V gene, CDR3 protein, CDR3 DNA. The D gene is left open where the match is weak. The size of a clone is reported for some rows only, either as once, few or many, or as a class for expanded clones.

-,TRBJ1-2,-,TRBV29-1,CSVRDSWDYGYTF,TGCAGCGTTCGGGACTCCTGGGACTATGGCTACACCTTC
-,TRBJ2-7,-,TRBV27,CASSLDSSYEQYF,TGTGCCAGCAGTTTGGACTCCTCCTACGAGCAGTACTTC
-,TRBJ2-3,-,TRBV5-6,CASSYPSQGDRTQYF,TGTGCCAGCAGCTATCCATCCCAGGGCGATCGTACGCAGTATTTT
few,TRBJ1-1,TRBD1,TRBV2,CASTRDRGATEAFF,TGTGCCAGCACCCGGGACAGGGGGGCCACTGAAGCTTTCTTT
-,TRBJ1-5,-,TRBV27,CASSLIPPGTLQPQHF,TGTGCCAGCAGTTTAATCCCACCGGGGACCTTGCAGCCCCAGCATTTT
-,TRBJ1-1,-,TRBV28,CASSLPVGAQRTEAFF,TGTGCCAGCAGTTTACCGGTTGGGGCCCAGAGAACTGAAGCTTTCTTT
-,TRBJ2-7,TRBD1,TRBV14,CASSQGTGGYEQYF,TGTGCCAGCAGCCAAGGGACAGGGGGCTACGAGCAGTACTTC
-,TRBJ2-1,-,TRBV7-6,CASSLGRGHEQFF,TGTGCCAGCAGCTTAGGGCGGGGCCATGAGCAGTTCTTC
few,TRBJ2-7,TRBD2,TRBV27,CASSSTLFPLAGGGEQYF,TGTGCCAGCAGTTCCACCCTCTTCCCCCTAGCGGGAGGAGGTGAGCAGTACTTC
-,TRBJ2-3,-,TRBV14,CASSRFGGPADTQYF,TGTGCCAGCAGCCGATTTGGAGGGCCCGCAGATACGCAGTATTTT
-,TRBJ2-7,TRBD1,TRBV27,CASSYRDSASEQYF,TGTGCCAGCAGTTACCGGGACAGTGCCTCCGAGCAGTACTTC
-,TRBJ2-2,-,TRBV9,CASSVGREQAGELFF,TGTGCCAGCAGCGTTGGACGGGAGCAGGCCGGGGAGCTGTTTTTT
-,TRBJ1-1,TRBD1,TRBV30,CAWSVGTLTGVSTEAFF,TGTGCCTGGAGTGTGGGGACTTTAACAGGGGTAAGCACTGAAGCTTTCTTT
once,TRBJ2-7,-,TRBV5-5,CASSAVRLGYEQYF,TGTGCCAGCAGCGCGGTTCGTCTGGGCTACGAGCAGTACTTC
-,TRBJ1-4,-,TRBV27,CASSAGTAKLFF,TGTGCCAGCAGCGCCGGGACGGCAAAACTGTTTTTT
-,TRBJ2-1,TRBD1,TRBV11-2,CASSGTGVNNEQFF,TGTGCCAGCAGCGGGACAGGGGTCAACAATGAGCAGTTCTTC